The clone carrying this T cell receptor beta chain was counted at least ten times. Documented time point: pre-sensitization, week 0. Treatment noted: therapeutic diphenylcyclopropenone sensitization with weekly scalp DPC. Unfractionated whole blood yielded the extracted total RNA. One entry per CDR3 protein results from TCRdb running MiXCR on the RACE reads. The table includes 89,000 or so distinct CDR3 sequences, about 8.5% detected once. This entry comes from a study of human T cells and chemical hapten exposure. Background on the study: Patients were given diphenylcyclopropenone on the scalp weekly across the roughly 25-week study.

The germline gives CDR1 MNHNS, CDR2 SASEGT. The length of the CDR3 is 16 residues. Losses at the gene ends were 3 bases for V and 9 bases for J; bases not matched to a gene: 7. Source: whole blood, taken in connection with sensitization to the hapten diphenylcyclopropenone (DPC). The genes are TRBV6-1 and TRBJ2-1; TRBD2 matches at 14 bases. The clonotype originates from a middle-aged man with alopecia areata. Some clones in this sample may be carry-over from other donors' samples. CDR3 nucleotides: TGTGCCAGCAGTGATCCGGGACTAGCGGGAGCGGGTGAGCAGTTCTTC. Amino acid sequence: CASSDPGLAGAGEQFF.